Below are 12 T cell receptor beta chains sequenced from a single sample in a study of cytomegalovirus exposure and HLA in healthy donors. The PCR had 60 Vbeta and 13 Jbeta primers. The table came from immunoSEQ multiplex PCR; TCRdb's copy has only in-frame clones and leaves some out. The sample contains roughly 130,000 clones, 80% to 90% of which appear only once. The sequenced sample was PBMCs. All receptors come from a man aged 45 to 65 in good health and CMV-seronegative.

Of note for this clone: In the same sample, other DNA sequences code for this CDR3. Here the CDR3 DNA reads TGTGCCAGCAGCCCCGGACAGGGTAATGAAAAACTGTTTTTT. It is translated as CASSPGQGNEKLFF. V and J are TRBV7-9 and TRBJ1-4; 8 bases are shared with TRBD1. V dropped 5 bases and J dropped 4; count of bases not matched to a gene: 3. In germline, CDR1 is SEHNR, CDR2 FQNEAQ (reference sequence). The CDR3 has 14 amino acids.

This chain links TRBV6-1 with TRBJ2-5, with TRBD2 as a possible D gene (6 bases). Trimming left V 4 bases short and J 5 bases short, with 14 bases between. The V gene's germline CDR1 is MNHNS and CDR2 SASEGT. The CDR3 has 14 residues. In nucleotides, the CDR3 is TGTGCCAGCAGTGTCGGGAGCGCTGGGGAGACCCAGTACTTC. It is translated as CASSVGSAGETQYF.

The chain joins TRBV19 to TRBJ1-5; TRBD1 matches 7 bases. The germline gives CDR1 LNHDA, CDR2 SQIVND (reference sequence). The length of the CDR3 is 15 residues. Trimming cost V 1 base and J 4 bases; bases outside gene matches: 4. The CDR3 sequence is CASSIGGQKNQPQHF. CDR3 DNA: TGTGCCAGTAGTATAGGGGGACAGAAAAATCAGCCCCAGCATTTT.

The rearrangement uses TRBV7-8 and TRBJ1-1; 7 bases agree with TRBD1. CDR1 and CDR2 from the germline V gene are SGHVS and FQNEAQ. V lost 6 bases to trimming and J lost 8 bases; unmatched junction nucleotides: 6. CDR3 size: 12 residues. The CDR3 DNA is TGTGCCAGCAGTTATACAGGGGAAGAAGCTTTCTTT. It codes for CASSYTGEEAFF.

The chain links TRBV27 to TRBJ2-2, with D perhaps matching TRBD1 (6 bases). CDR3 length equals 14 residues. The V end lost 4 bases, the J end lost 4 bases, and 10 bases lay between the germline ends. Germline V CDR1 and CDR2: MNHEY, SMNVEV (reference sequence). This CDR3 is CASSWTVGTGELFF. In DNA, the CDR3 is TGTGCCAGCAGTTGGACAGTTGGCACCGGGGAGCTGTTTTTT.

The chain couples TRBV6-6 to TRBJ1-2; 9 nucleotides match TRBD1. There are 15 residues in the CDR3. Losses at the gene ends were 5 bases for V and 4 bases for J; bases not matched to a gene: 8. Germline values: CDR1 MNHNY, CDR2 SVGAGI (reference sequence). CDR3 bases: TGTGCCAGCAGTACCCTGGGACAGGGTGCCTATGGCTACACCTTC. As protein: CASSTLGQGAYGYTF.

A few counts support this clone. The chain carries TRBV7-6 and TRBJ2-1; possibly TRBD2 for D (5 bases). CDR3 length equals 12 residues. V was pared by 5 bases and J by 7 bases, with 9 bases between. Germline CDR1 reads SGHVS; CDR2 reads FNYEAQ. The DNA of the CDR3 is TGTGCCAGCAGCCGGGGTAGTAATGAGCAGTTCTTC. This translates into CASSRGSNEQFF.

Note on this clone: Mismatch with germline at one junction end may stem from a read error. The chain carries TRBV6-5 and TRBJ2-5; weak D call: TRBD1 (6 bases). This CDR3 region has 16 residues. The V gene's germline CDR1 is MNHEY and CDR2 SVGAGI. This chain's CDR3 is CASSYSAGTHQQTQYF. The DNA for the CDR3 is TGTGCCAGCAGTTACTCCGCCGGGACACACCAACAGACCCAGTACTTC.

This clone occurred a few times. The genes are TRBV4-2 and TRBJ2-2, with D tentatively TRBD2 (6 bases). Trimming removed 1 base at V and 0 bases at J, with 9 bases between. This CDR3 has 16 amino acids. Germline V CDR1 and CDR2: LGHNA, YNFKEQ. CDR3 nucleotides: TGTGCCAGCAGCCAAGCTGGCGGGACGAACACCGGGGAGCTGTTTTTT. Protein product: CASSQAGGTNTGELFF.

In the case of this clone: A read error may produce the germline difference seen at one junction end. The chain employs TRBV7-2 and TRBJ1-2, with a tentative D call TRBD1 (5 bases). From germline, CDR1 is SGHTA and CDR2 FQGNSA. The CDR3 spans 16 residues. CDR3 amino acids: CASSLGPGHSGYDYTF. The CDR3 DNA is TGTGCCAGCAGCTTAGGTCCAGGGCATTCGGGTTATGACTACACCTTC. The whole variable domain, filled in from reference TRBV7-2 and TRBJ1-2, reads GAGVSQSPSNKVTEKGKDVELRCDPISGHTALYWYRQSLGQGLEFLIYFQGNSAPDKSGLPSDRFSAERTGGSVSTLTIQRTQQEDSAVYLCASSLGPGHSGYDYTFGSGTRLTVV.

This sequence joins TRBV4-3 and TRBJ2-5; TRBD1 matches 8 bases. The J call may be faulty, since TRBJ2-7 better matches the DNA end. CDR1 LGHNA and CDR2 YSLEER come from the germline V gene. The CDR3 has 15 amino acids. The CDR3 bases are TGCGCCAGCAGCCAAGGAACAGGGGGTGACTACGAGCAGTACTTC. Translation gives CASSQGTGGDYEQYF.

The CDR3 loop reads CASSRTGINEKLFF. The DNA of the CDR3 is TGTGCCAGCAGCCGAACGGGGATTAATGAAAAACTGTTTTTT. This chain connects TRBV13 to TRBJ1-4; D gene uncertain. V gave up 5 bases and J gave up 4 bases, with 11 bases separating them. The CDR3 length is 14 residues. CDR1 is PRHDT and CDR2 is FYEKMQ in the germline V gene (reference sequence).